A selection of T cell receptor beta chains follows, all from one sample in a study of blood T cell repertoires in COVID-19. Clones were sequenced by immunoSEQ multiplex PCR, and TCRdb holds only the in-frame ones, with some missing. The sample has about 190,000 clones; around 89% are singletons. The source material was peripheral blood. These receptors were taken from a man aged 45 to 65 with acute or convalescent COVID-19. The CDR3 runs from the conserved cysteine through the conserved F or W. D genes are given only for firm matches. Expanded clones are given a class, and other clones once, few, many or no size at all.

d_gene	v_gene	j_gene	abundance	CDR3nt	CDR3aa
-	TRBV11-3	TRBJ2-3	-	TGTGCCAGCAGCCCCAACTCTGCAGATACGCAGTATTTT	CASSPNSADTQYF
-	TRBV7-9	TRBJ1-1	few	TGTGCCAGCAGCTTTGACAGATCTAACACTGAAGCTTTCTTT	CASSFDRSNTEAFF
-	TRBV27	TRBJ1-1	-	TGTGCCAGTAAGCCAACCAGGGGTACTGAAGCTTTCTTT	CASKPTRGTEAFF
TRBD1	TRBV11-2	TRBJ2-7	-	TGTGCCAGCAGCCCGACAGGGTTCGAGCAGTACTTC	CASSPTGFEQYF
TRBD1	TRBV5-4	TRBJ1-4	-	TGTGCCAGCAGCTCACCGACAGGGGAAAATGAAAAACTGTTTTTT	CASSSPTGENEKLFF
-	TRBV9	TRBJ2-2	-	TGTGCCAGCAGCATCGGGACTCTCAACACCGGGGAGCTGTTTTTT	CASSIGTLNTGELFF
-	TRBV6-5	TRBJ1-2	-	TGTGCCAGCAGACAGACAGACAACTATGGCTACACCTTC	CASRQTDNYGYTF
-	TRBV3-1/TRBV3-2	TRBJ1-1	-	TGTGCCAGCAGCAAACAATGGGCAGAGAACACTGAAGCTTTCTTT	CASSKQWAENTEAFF
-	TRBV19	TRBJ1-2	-	TGTGCCAGTAGTATGGACAGTGGCTACACCTTC	CASSMDSGYTF
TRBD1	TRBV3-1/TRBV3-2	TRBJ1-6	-	TGTGCCAGCAGCCAGGGACAGGGGACGGGATCACCCCTCCACTTT	CASSQGQGTGSPLHF
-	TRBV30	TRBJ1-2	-	TGTGCCTGGAGTGATTTCTCTTATGGCTACACCTTC	CAWSDFSYGYTF
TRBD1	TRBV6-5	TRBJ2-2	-	TGTGCCAGCCGTCCCGGGACAGCGAACACCGGGGAGCTGTTTTTT	CASRPGTANTGELFF
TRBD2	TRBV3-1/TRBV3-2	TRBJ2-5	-	TGTGCCAGCAGCCAAGGCTCCGGGACTAGCGGGAGCGGTGAGACCCAGTACTTC	CASSQGSGTSGSGETQYF
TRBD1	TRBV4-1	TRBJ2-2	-	TGCGCCAGCAGCCAAGGAGGGGGCGGCGGCACCGGGGAGCTGTTTTTT	CASSQGGGGGTGELFF
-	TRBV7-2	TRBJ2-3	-	TGTGCCAGCAGCTTCGGACTCCCGAGCACAGATACGCAGTATTTT	CASSFGLPSTDTQYF
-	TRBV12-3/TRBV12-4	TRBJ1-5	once	TGTGCCAGCAGTACAGGGTTTCAGCCCCAGCATTTT	CASSTGFQPQHF
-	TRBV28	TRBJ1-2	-	TGTGCCAGCAGTTTCATTCTACAGGGTCACTATGGCTACACCTTC	CASSFILQGHYGYTF
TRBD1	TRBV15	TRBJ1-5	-	TGTGCCACCAGCAGCAAGACAGGGGTTTCCAATCAGCCCCAGCATTTT	CATSSKTGVSNQPQHF
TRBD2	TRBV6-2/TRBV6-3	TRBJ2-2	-	TGTGCCAGCAGTGACTTATCTAGCGGGGGGAACACCGGGGAGCTGTTTTTT	CASSDLSSGGNTGELFF
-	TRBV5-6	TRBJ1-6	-	TGTGCCAGCAGCTTGAACAGGGCCCCTTCACCCCTCCACTTT	CASSLNRAPSPLHF
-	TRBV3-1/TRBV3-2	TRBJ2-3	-	TGTGCCAGCAGCCTCCCTGCCGGGACACCCTCTAGCACAGATACGCAGTATTTT	CASSLPAGTPSSTDTQYF
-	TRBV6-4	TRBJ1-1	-	TGTGCCAGCAGTGGGGAGGGGGGTGAAGCTTTCTTT	CASSGEGGEAFF
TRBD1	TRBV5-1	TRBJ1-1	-	TGCGCCAGCAGCTTGGTAGGACAGGGCACTGAAGCTTTCTTT	CASSLVGQGTEAFF
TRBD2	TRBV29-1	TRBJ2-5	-	TGCAGCGTGGGACTTGGGACTAGCGGGAAAGGGGAGACCCAGTACTTC	CSVGLGTSGKGETQYF
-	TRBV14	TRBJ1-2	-	TGTGCCAGCAGCCAATGGCGGAACTATGGCTACACCTTC	CASSQWRNYGYTF
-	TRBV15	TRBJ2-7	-	TGTGCCACCAGCAGAGATCTGGGGCCCCTCTACGAGCAGTACTTC	CATSRDLGPLYEQYF
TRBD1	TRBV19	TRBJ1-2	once	TGTGCCAGTAGTCCCTCCCCCGGACAGGGGTTGGGAAACTATGGCTACACCTTC	CASSPSPGQGLGNYGYTF
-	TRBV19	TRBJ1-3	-	TGTGCCAGTAGCGCAACAGCAACTGGAAACACCATATATTTT	CASSATATGNTIYF
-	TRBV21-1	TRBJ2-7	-	TGTGCCACCAAGACCGGGACAGGGGCCTACGAGCAGTACTTC	CATKTGTGAYEQYF
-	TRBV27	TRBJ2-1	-	TGTGCCACCCAGTCTGGGGCCGTGAGGATTGAGCAGTTCTTC	CATQSGAVRIEQFF
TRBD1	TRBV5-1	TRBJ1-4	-	TGCGCCAGCAGCTTGCAAATGACAGGGGATGCAACTAATGAAAAACTGTTTTTT	CASSLQMTGDATNEKLFF
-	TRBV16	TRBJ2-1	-	TGTGCCAGCAGCCAATCGGACCAAGGCCGGGGGAATGAGCAGTTCTTC	CASSQSDQGRGNEQFF
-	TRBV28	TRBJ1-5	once	TGTGCCAGCATGGCAGTTAGCAATCAGCCCCAGCATTTT	CASMAVSNQPQHF
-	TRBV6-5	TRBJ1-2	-	TGTGCCAGCAGTTACTCGGGCAGGGGTGTCTATGGCTACACCTTC	CASSYSGRGVYGYTF
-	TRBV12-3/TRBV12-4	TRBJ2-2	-	TGTGCCAGCAGCCTTTTTCCCGGGGAGCTGTTTTTT	CASSLFPGELFF
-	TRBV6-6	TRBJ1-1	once	TGTGCCAGCAGCGCCACGGACAGTGCTGAAGCTTTCTTT	CASSATDSAEAFF
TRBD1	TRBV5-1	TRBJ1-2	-	TGCGCCAGCAGCTTGGGGGACAGGGCCAATGGCTACACCTTC	CASSLGDRANGYTF
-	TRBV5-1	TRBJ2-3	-	TGCGCCAGCAGCTTGGATGTAGGGGGGGCGGTCACAGATACGCAGTATTTT	CASSLDVGGAVTDTQYF
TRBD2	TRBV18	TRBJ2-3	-	TGTGCCAGCTCACCATCCCCTGGCGGGAGTGTGGATACGCAGTATTTT	CASSPSPGGSVDTQYF
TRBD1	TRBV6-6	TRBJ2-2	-	TGTGCCAGCAGTTATGCAAGGGGGCGATCGGAGCTGTTTTTT	CASSYARGRSELFF
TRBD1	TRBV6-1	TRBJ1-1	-	TGTGCCAGCAGTGAACTTTGGACAGGGGGCACTGAAGCTTTCTTT	CASSELWTGGTEAFF
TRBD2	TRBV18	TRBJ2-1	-	TGTGCCAGCTCACTTGGGACTAGCGGGAGTTACAATGAGCAGTTCTTC	CASSLGTSGSYNEQFF
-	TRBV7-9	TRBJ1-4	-	TGTGCCAGCAGCCCCGCGAGACAGGAAAAACTGTTTTTT	CASSPARQEKLFF
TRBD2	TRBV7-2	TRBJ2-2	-	TGTGCCAGCAGCGGGCTAGCGGGGAGCACCGGGGAGCTGTTTTTT	CASSGLAGSTGELFF
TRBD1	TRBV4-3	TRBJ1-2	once	TGCGCCAGCAGCCAACAAGGGGGACCGGGACAGGGTTTCTATGGCTACACCTTC	CASSQQGGPGQGFYGYTF
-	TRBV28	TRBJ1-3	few	TGTGCCAGCAGTCCCGTTACACCGGTCAGGGCCCACTCTGGAAACACCATATATTTT	CASSPVTPVRAHSGNTIYF
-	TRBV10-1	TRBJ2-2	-	TGCGCCACCAGCAGGGCCGGGGAGCTGTTTTTT	CATSRAGELFF
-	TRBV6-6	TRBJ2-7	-	TGTGCCAGCAGTCACTTTTGGGGGGAGTCCTACGAGCAGTACTTC	CASSHFWGESYEQYF
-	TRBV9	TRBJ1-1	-	TGTGCCAGCAGCGTAGGTCAGGGTCGCACTGAAGCTTTCTTT	CASSVGQGRTEAFF
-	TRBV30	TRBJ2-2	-	TGTGCCTGGAGTGTTAGCACCGGGGAGCTGTTTTTT	CAWSVSTGELFF
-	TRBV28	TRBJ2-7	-	TGTGCCAGCAGTTTATCGGCAGGCGAGCAGTACTTC	CASSLSAGEQYF
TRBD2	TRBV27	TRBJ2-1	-	TGTGCCAGCAGTCCCGGGACTAGCGTCCACAATGAGCAGTTCTTC	CASSPGTSVHNEQFF
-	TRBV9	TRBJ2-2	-	TGTGCCAGCAGCGTCGGAGGGGGGACTACGAACACCGGGGAGCTGTTTTTT	CASSVGGGTTNTGELFF
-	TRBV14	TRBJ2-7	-	TGTGCCAGTCGCAGTACCCTAGCACCAAGCTACGAGCAGTACTTC	CASRSTLAPSYEQYF
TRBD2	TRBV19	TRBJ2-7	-	TGTGCCAGTAGTATTGCGGGAGCAAGGAGCGAGCAGTACTTC	CASSIAGARSEQYF
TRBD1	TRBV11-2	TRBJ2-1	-	TGTGCCAGCAGCTTAGAGGAGCAGGGGGCGCCTTACAATGAGCAGTTCTTC	CASSLEEQGAPYNEQFF